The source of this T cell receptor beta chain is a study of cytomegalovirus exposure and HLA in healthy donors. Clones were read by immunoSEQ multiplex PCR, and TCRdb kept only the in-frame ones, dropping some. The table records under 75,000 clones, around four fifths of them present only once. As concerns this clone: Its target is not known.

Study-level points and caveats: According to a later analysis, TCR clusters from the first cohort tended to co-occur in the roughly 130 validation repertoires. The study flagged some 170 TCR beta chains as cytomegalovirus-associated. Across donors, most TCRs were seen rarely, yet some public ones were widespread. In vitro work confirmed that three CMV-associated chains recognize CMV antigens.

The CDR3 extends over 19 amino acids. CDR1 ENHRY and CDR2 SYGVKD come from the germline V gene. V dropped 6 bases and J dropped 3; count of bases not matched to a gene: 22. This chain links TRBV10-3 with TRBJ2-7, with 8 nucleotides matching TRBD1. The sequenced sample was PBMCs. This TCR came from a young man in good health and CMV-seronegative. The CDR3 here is CAISFLPQGGAGGYYEQYF. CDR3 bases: TGTGCCATCAGCTTTCTTCCACAGGGGGGCGCTGGGGGCTACTACGAGCAGTACTTC.